A selection of T cell receptor beta chains follows, all from one sample in a study of cytomegalovirus exposure and HLA in healthy donors. The repertoire was sequenced with immunoSEQ multiplex PCR; TCRdb's copy has only in-frame clones and lacks some. The sample lists some 180,000 clones, over 65% occurring once. Sequenced: PBMCs. The receptors derive from a middle-aged man in good health and CMV-seropositive. Each CDR3 is given with its conserved first and last residue. The order of the fields is D gene, V gene, J gene, clone size, CDR3 protein, CDR3 DNA. The D gene is left open where the match is weak. Size tells how often a clone was seen (once, few, many) or the class of an expanded clone, and some rows leave it out.

>.|TRBV28|TRBJ2-5|once
CASSLPLYGETQYF
TGTGCCAGCAGTTTACCTCTTTACGGAGAGACCCAGTACTTC
>.|TRBV7-3|TRBJ1-1|.
CASSLTAARAEAFF
TGTGCCAGCAGCTTAACAGCGGCAAGGGCTGAAGCTTTCTTT
>TRBD1|TRBV20-1|TRBJ2-7|.
CSASGDREYF
TGCAGTGCTAGTGGGGACAGGGAGTACTTC
>.|TRBV6-5|TRBJ2-1|.
CASTTGTWYNEQFF
TGTGCCAGCACCACGGGGACTTGGTACAATGAGCAGTTCTTC
>TRBD2|TRBV5-5|TRBJ2-5|.
CASSAGSGLALETQYF
TGTGCCAGCAGCGCGGGATCGGGACTAGCGCTAGAGACCCAGTACTTC
>.|TRBV5-4|TRBJ2-2|.
CASSLASRGFGTGELFF
TGTGCCAGCAGCTTGGCCTCGCGCGGTTTCGGAACCGGGGAGCTGTTTTTT
>TRBD2|TRBV9|TRBJ2-2|.
CASSVDDSPGTSRLTGELFF
TGTGCCAGCAGCGTCGACGACTCTCCCGGGACTAGCCGACTCACCGGGGAGCTGTTTTTT
>.|TRBV2|TRBJ2-7|.
CASTTLTTSAEQYF
TGTGCCAGTACAACCTTAACGACTAGTGCCGAGCAGTACTTC
>TRBD1|TRBV30|TRBJ1-4|.
CAWSRGPTNEKLFF
TGTGCCTGGAGCAGGGGGCCCACTAATGAAAAACTGTTTTTT
>TRBD1|TRBV7-9|TRBJ2-5|.
CASSPAGQDLGETQYF
TGTGCCAGCAGCCCGGCCGGACAGGACCTCGGGGAGACCCAGTACTTC
>.|TRBV5-6|TRBJ2-5|.
CASSLDYQETQYF
TGTGCCAGCAGCTTGGACTACCAAGAGACCCAGTACTTC
>TRBD2|TRBV11-2|TRBJ2-6|.
CASSEGRGRSLSGANVLTF
TGTGCCAGCAGCGAGGGGCGGGGGAGATCCCTCTCTGGGGCCAACGTCCTGACTTTC
>TRBD1|TRBV5-1|TRBJ2-1|.
CASSLLGQDNEQFF
TGCGCCAGCAGCTTGTTGGGACAGGACAATGAGCAGTTCTTC
>.|TRBV6-1|TRBJ1-5|.
CASSRESNQPQHF
TGTGCCAGCAGTCGAGAGAGCAATCAGCCCCAGCATTTT
>TRBD1|TRBV5-4|TRBJ1-4|.
CASSLDRVNEKLFF
TGTGCCAGCAGCCTGGACAGGGTTAATGAAAAACTGTTTTTT
>.|TRBV28|TRBJ2-7|.
CASRERTAYEQYF
TGTGCTTCAAGGGAGAGGACGGCCTACGAGCAGTACTTC
>.|TRBV6-1|TRBJ1-3|.
CASRQQNLSGNTIYF
TGTGCCAGCAGACAACAGAATTTGTCTGGAAACACCATATATTTT
>.|TRBV18|TRBJ2-5|.
CASRQGVRETQYF
TGTGCCAGCCGTCAGGGCGTGAGAGAGACCCAGTACTTC